A selection of T cell receptor beta chains follows, all from one sample in a study of vaccination effects on CD4 cells after COVID-19. No antigens are known for them. Sequencing used immunoSEQ multiplex PCR; TCRdb keeps in-frame clones, though not all of them. The profile covers more than 35,000 clones, with more than 65% appearing a single time and about 10% taken by the ten largest. The specimen comprised CD4+ T cells from PBMCs cultured without peptide, sampled after COVID-19 vaccination. These receptors all come from a human donor who received a COVID-19 vaccine. Both conserved end residues are part of each CDR3. A D gene is named only where the DNA matches it firmly. Only some rows state a clone size, as once, few, many or a class for expanded clones.

v_call: TRBV12-3/TRBV12-4; clone_size: NA; j_call: TRBJ2-1; d_call: NA; cdr3_nt: TGTGCCAGCAGCAGGGATTACAATGAGCAGTTCTTC; cdr3_aa: CASSRDYNEQFF
v_call: TRBV11-2; clone_size: NA; j_call: TRBJ2-1; d_call: TRBD2; cdr3_nt: TGTGCCAGCAGCTTCAGCGGGATGGCCTACAATGAGCAGTTCTTC; cdr3_aa: CASSFSGMAYNEQFF
v_call: TRBV5-4; clone_size: NA; j_call: TRBJ2-3; d_call: TRBD2; cdr3_nt: TGTGCCAGCAGCTTGGTAATCGCGGGGGGCGGTACAGATACGCAGTATTTT; cdr3_aa: CASSLVIAGGGTDTQYF
v_call: TRBV3-1/TRBV3-2; clone_size: NA; j_call: TRBJ1-2; d_call: NA; cdr3_nt: TGTGCCAGCAGCCAAGCATCAACCAACTATGGCTACACCTTC; cdr3_aa: CASSQASTNYGYTF
v_call: TRBV19; clone_size: NA; j_call: TRBJ2-1; d_call: NA; cdr3_nt: TGTGCCAGTAGTTCGGCTAGCGTGCGCCGCACAATATACAATGAGCAGTTCTTC; cdr3_aa: CASSSASVRRTIYNEQFF
v_call: TRBV7-2; clone_size: NA; j_call: TRBJ2-1; d_call: NA; cdr3_nt: TGTGCCAGCAGCTTAACCTCTGACAATGAGCAGTTCTTC; cdr3_aa: CASSLTSDNEQFF
v_call: TRBV2; clone_size: NA; j_call: TRBJ1-2; d_call: NA; cdr3_nt: TGTGCCAGCAGTGAACAGGTCGGAGGCTACACCTTC; cdr3_aa: CASSEQVGGYTF
v_call: TRBV6-6; clone_size: NA; j_call: TRBJ2-7; d_call: TRBD1; cdr3_nt: TGTGCCAGCAGTTCTAAAGAGTTGACAGGGACCCACGAGCAGTACTTC; cdr3_aa: CASSSKELTGTHEQYF
v_call: TRBV9; clone_size: NA; j_call: TRBJ2-7; d_call: NA; cdr3_nt: TGTGCCAGCAGCGTAGGTACTTTGTCTGGCCAGCAGTACTTC; cdr3_aa: CASSVGTLSGQQYF
v_call: TRBV19; clone_size: once; j_call: TRBJ2-1; d_call: TRBD1; cdr3_nt: TGTGCCAGTAGTCCGGGACAGGGGGCCGTTCCCTACAATGAGCAGTTCTTC; cdr3_aa: CASSPGQGAVPYNEQFF
v_call: TRBV6-1; clone_size: NA; j_call: TRBJ1-5; d_call: NA; cdr3_nt: TGTGCCAGCAGTGAAGGTTGGAGCAATCAGCCCCAGCATTTT; cdr3_aa: CASSEGWSNQPQHF
v_call: TRBV7-8; clone_size: NA; j_call: TRBJ1-4; d_call: TRBD1; cdr3_nt: TGTGCCAGCAGCCAACGACAGGGGACTAATGAAAAACTGTTTTTT; cdr3_aa: CASSQRQGTNEKLFF
v_call: TRBV5-1; clone_size: NA; j_call: TRBJ1-1; d_call: NA; cdr3_nt: TGCGCCAGCAGCTTGGGGATTGTGGGCGCGGCTTTCTTT; cdr3_aa: CASSLGIVGAAFF